Listed below are T cell receptor beta chains from one sample, sequenced in a study of post-analysis software for immune sequencing data. TCRdb re-derived calls from the PCR reads in MiXCR, one entry per CDR3 protein. The data hold about 540,000 distinct CDR3 sequences, with around 31% observed a single time. Sequencing was carried out using blood. Source of these receptors: a girl aged 2-17 years with multiple sclerosis. Each CDR3 is given with its conserved first and last residue. D genes are given only for firm matches. Some rows mark clone size as missing; the rest say once, few, many or name a class of expanded clone.

TRBV18,17,TRBD2,-,TRBJ2-1,CASSPMTSGHSYNEQFF,TGTGCCAGCTCACCCATGACTAGCGGGCATTCCTACAATGAGCAGTTCTTC
TRBV7-2,14,-,-,TRBJ2-3,CASSPAYSQDTQYF,TGTGCCAGCAGCCCCGCCTACTCCCAAGATACGCAGTATTTT
TRBV5-6,15,TRBD2,few,TRBJ2-1,CASSLERGPHNEQFF,TGTGCCAGCAGCTTGGAGCGGGGCCCACACAATGAGCAGTTCTTC
TRBV3-1,17,TRBD1,-,TRBJ2-7,CASSQERDRAMVYEQYF,TGTGCCAGCAGCCAAGAAAGAGACAGGGCAATGGTCTACGAGCAGTACTTC
TRBV12-3/TRBV12-4,14,-,-,TRBJ1-6,CASSLRGSNSPLHF,TGTGCCAGCAGTTTGAGGGGTTCTAATTCACCCCTCCACTTT
TRBV20-1,11,-,-,TRBJ2-3,CSALSTHTQYF,TGCAGTGCTCTCAGCACACATACGCAGTATTTT
TRBV10-1,15,-,few,TRBJ2-3,CASSEGTGGTDTQYF,TGCGCCAGCAGTGAGGGAACGGGGGGCACAGATACGCAGTATTTT
TRBV20-1,13,-,many,TRBJ2-5,CSAILSGQETQYF,TGCAGTGCGATACTCTCCGGCCAAGAGACCCAGTACTTC
TRBV20-1,14,-,few,TRBJ2-3,CSARARDSTDTQYF,TGCAGTGCTAGAGCGCGGGACAGCACAGATACGCAGTATTTT
TRBV4-1,13,-,-,TRBJ2-5,CASSQVGKETQYF,TGCGCCAGCAGCCAAGTTGGGAAAGAGACCCAGTACTTC
TRBV20-1,15,-,-,TRBJ2-5,CSARAQSRDVKTQYF,TGCAGTGCTAGAGCCCAAAGCCGGGATGTTAAGACCCAGTACTTC
TRBV4-1,16,-,few,TRBJ1-1,CASSPVLGQMNTEAFF,TGCGCCAGCAGCCCAGTCCTGGGGCAGATGAACACTGAAGCTTTCTTT
TRBV6-5,14,-,few,TRBJ1-2,CATGASPPNYGYTF,TGTGCCACGGGGGCCTCGCCTCCTAACTATGGCTACACCTTC
TRBV20-1,13,TRBD1,few,TRBJ1-2,CSAAGQGNYGYTF,TGCAGTGCGGCCGGACAGGGCAACTATGGCTACACCTTC
TRBV6-5,12,-,-,TRBJ2-3,CASKGSLDTQYF,TGTGCCAGCAAGGGTAGTCTGGATACGCAGTATTTT
TRBV20-1,11,-,few,TRBJ1-2,CSAMGGYGYTF,TGCAGTGCTATGGGGGGCTATGGCTACACCTTC
TRBV6-1,19,TRBD1,-,TRBJ2-6,CASSRVPGRGPHGANVLTF,TGTGCCAGCAGTCGGGTCCCCGGCAGGGGGCCTCATGGGGCCAACGTCCTGACTTTC
TRBV4-1,13,-,-,TRBJ2-3,CAPTDSHTDTQYF,TGCGCCCCCACCGACAGCCACACAGATACGCAGTATTTT
TRBV2,18,TRBD2,-,TRBJ2-1,CASSEGPPSGDQKYEQFF,TGTGCCAGCAGTGAAGGTCCGCCTAGCGGGGACCAAAAGTATGAGCAGTTCTTC
TRBV6-1,14,-,few,TRBJ1-1,CASSPRGWDTEAFF,TGTGCCAGCAGTCCCCGGGGTTGGGACACTGAAGCTTTCTTT
TRBV5-1,16,-,-,TRBJ2-1,CASSPGGSPTTDEQFF,TGCGCCAGCAGCCCAGGTGGATCCCCCACAACTGATGAGCAGTTCTTC
TRBV10-2,15,-,many,TRBJ2-1,CASSESWGGYNEQFF,TGCGCCAGCAGTGAGTCGTGGGGAGGATACAATGAGCAGTTCTTC
TRBV20-1,12,-,few,TRBJ2-7,CSALPGVSEQYF,TGCAGTGCCCTACCGGGGGTTTCCGAGCAGTACTTC
TRBV7-8,17,-,-,TRBJ1-5,CTSSPGLEGYSNQPQHF,TGTACCAGCAGCCCGGGACTGGAGGGTTATAGCAATCAGCCCCAGCATTTT
TRBV5-1,16,TRBD1,few,TRBJ1-2,CASSLTRDRGDYGYTF,TGCGCCAGCAGCTTGACCCGGGACAGGGGTGACTATGGCTACACCTTC
TRBV11-2,18,-,-,TRBJ2-1,CASSLDNRRVARHNEQFF,TGTGCCAGCAGCTTAGATAACCGAAGGGTAGCGAGGCACAATGAGCAGTTCTTC
TRBV5-6,18,-,-,TRBJ2-5,CASSFPLAAGALPETQYF,TGTGCCAGCAGCTTCCCTCTAGCGGCGGGGGCCCTCCCTGAGACCCAGTACTTC
TRBV4-1,15,TRBD1,-,TRBJ1-2,CASSQGGQGDYGYTF,TGCGCCAGCAGCCAAGGTGGACAGGGGGACTATGGCTACACCTTC
TRBV7-8,13,-,few,TRBJ2-7,CASSFDSLRGQYF,TGTGCCAGCAGCTTCGACAGCCTACGAGGGCAGTACTTC
TRBV4-2,15,-,-,TRBJ2-7,CASSQDPRGVYEQYF,TGTGCCAGCAGCCAAGATCCCAGGGGGGTATACGAGCAGTACTTC
TRBV20-1,13,-,-,TRBJ1-2,CSARVSGDSGYTF,TGCAGTGCTAGGGTATCGGGAGATTCCGGCTACACCTTC
TRBV20-1,14,-,many,TRBJ2-3,CSARDAVSTDTQYF,TGCAGTGCTAGAGATGCGGTTTCGACAGATACGCAGTATTTT
TRBV5-1,14,TRBD2,few,TRBJ2-1,CASSYTSGGIEQFF,TGCGCCAGCAGCTATACTAGCGGGGGGATTGAGCAGTTCTTC
TRBV7-8,18,TRBD1,-,TRBJ2-7,CASSLEPPPVTGPYEQYF,TGTGCCAGCAGCTTAGAGCCCCCACCGGTGACAGGGCCCTACGAGCAGTACTTC
TRBV7-8,22,TRBD2,few,TRBJ2-5,CASSLSPFGGTSGGPGGETQYF,TGTGCCAGCAGCTTATCGCCGTTTGGAGGGACTAGCGGGGGGCCTGGCGGGGAGACCCAGTACTTC
TRBV7-8,14,-,-,TRBJ2-5,CANSPWTGSYQQYF,TGTGCCAACAGCCCCTGGACGGGCTCCTACCAGCAGTACTTC
TRBV28,12,-,-,TRBJ2-5,CASSLLGATQYF,TGTGCCAGCAGTTTATTAGGGGCGACCCAGTACTTC